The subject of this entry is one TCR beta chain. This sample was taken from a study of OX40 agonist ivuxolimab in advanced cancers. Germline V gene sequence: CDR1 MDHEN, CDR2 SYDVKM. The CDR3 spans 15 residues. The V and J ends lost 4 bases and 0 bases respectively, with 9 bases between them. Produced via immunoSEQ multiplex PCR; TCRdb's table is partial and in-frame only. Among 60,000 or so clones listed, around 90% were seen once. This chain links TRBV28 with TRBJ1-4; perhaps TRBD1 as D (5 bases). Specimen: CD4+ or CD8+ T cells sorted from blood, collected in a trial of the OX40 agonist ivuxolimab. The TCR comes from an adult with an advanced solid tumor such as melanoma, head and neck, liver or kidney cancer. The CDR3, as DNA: TGTGCCAGCAGTTATAGAGGGGCAACTAATGAAAAACTGTTTTTT. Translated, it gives CASSYRGATNEKLFF.